This TCR beta chain is drawn from a study of blood T cell repertoires in COVID-19. Study summary: COVID-19 samples, acute and convalescent, were from the United States, Italy and Spain. Sample material is recorded as cDNA or gDNA derived from T cells, B-cell-depleted T cells, or PBMCs.

This CDR3 comprises 20 residues. Germline CDR1 and CDR2: LNHNV and YYDKDF (reference sequence). With 0 bases clipped from V and 4 bases from J, the junction kept 13 bases outside the gene matches. The Seattle patients joined while their infection was active and were tracked longitudinally afterward. Per the study methods: Amplified reference gene primers provided the basis for estimating nucleated cell counts. Sequencing was performed with immunoSEQ multiplex PCR; in TCRdb, only in-frame clones are kept and a portion is missing. V, J and clone size are taken as reported in that table, and D and trimming were inferred from the DNA itself. The data hold some 180,000 clones, with roughly 80% observed a single time.

The V gene is TRBV15, the J gene TRBJ2-6; 9 nucleotides align to TRBD1. The receptor comes from a woman in her 40s with COVID-19, enrolled during active disease. Sequences were obtained from peripheral blood. The CDR3 sequence: CATSRDSPGQGSWGANVLTF. The CDR3 DNA follows: TGTGCCACCAGCAGAGATAGCCCGGGACAGGGATCGTGGGGGGCCAACGTCCTGACTTTC.